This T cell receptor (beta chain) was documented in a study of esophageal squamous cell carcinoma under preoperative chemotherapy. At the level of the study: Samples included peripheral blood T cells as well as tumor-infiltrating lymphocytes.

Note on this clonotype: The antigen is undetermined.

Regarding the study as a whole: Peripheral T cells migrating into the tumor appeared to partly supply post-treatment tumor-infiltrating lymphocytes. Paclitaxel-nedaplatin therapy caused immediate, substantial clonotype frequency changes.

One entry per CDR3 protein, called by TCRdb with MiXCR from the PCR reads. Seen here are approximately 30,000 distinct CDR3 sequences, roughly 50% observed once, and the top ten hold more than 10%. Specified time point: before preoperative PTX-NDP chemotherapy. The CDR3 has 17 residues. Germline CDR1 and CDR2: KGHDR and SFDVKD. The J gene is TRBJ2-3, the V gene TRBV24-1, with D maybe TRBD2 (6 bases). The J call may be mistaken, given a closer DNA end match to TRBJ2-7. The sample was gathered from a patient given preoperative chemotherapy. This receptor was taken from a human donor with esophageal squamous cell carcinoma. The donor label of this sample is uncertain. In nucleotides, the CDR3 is TGTGCCACCAGTGATCCAAGCGGGTCGAGCTCCTACAATGAGCAGTACTTC. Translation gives CATSDPSGSSSYNEQYF.